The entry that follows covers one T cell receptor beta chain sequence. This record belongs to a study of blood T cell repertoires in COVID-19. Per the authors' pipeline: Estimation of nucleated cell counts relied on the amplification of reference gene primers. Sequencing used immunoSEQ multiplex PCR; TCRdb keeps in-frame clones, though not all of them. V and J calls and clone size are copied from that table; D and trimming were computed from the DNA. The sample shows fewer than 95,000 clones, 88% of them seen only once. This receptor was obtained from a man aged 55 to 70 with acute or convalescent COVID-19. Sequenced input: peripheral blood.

DNA of the CDR3: TGTGCCATCACCTCGACAGACTACGAGCAGTACTTC. Translation: CAITSTDYEQYF. This chain links TRBV10-3 with TRBJ2-7, with TRBD1 as a possible D gene (5 bases). V gave up 7 bases and J gave up 3 bases, with 10 bases separating them. This CDR3 comprises 12 residues. The germline V gene has CDR1 ENHRY and CDR2 SYGVKD.